Following are 26 T cell receptor beta chains from one sample sequenced in a study of blood T cell repertoires in COVID-19. Method: immunoSEQ multiplex PCR; TCRdb's copy keeps in-frame clones and lacks some. The data contain under 200,000 clones, about 83% of them singletons. Sequenced material: peripheral blood. Receptors were obtained from a human donor in a cohort sampled during active COVID-19.

In DNA, the CDR3 is TGCGCCAGCACCGAGACAGGGCTCCTTGGCGGGTATGGCTACACCTTC. This codes for CASTETGLLGGYGYTF. This sequence joins TRBV5-1 and TRBJ1-2; 7 bases fit TRBD1. This CDR3 contains 16 residues. Germline V CDR1 and CDR2: SGHRS, YFSETQ. The trim removed 6 bases at V and 5 bases at J, leaving 16 bases unmatched.

The V and J genes are TRBV19 and TRBJ2-7; 9 bases map to TRBD1. J lost 3 bases, V lost 9 bases, and 3 bases had no gene match. This CDR3 is built from 12 residues. Germline V lookup: CDR1 LNHDA, CDR2 SQIVND (reference sequence). The CDR3 nucleotides read TGTGCCAGCACAGGGGGCAACTACGAGCAGTACTTC. Amino acids: CASTGGNYEQYF.

The CDR3 region is CASSFRGGRSHEQYF. For the CDR3, the DNA is TGTGCCAGCAGCTTCCGGGGGGGGAGGTCCCACGAGCAGTACTTC. The chain joins TRBV5-4 to TRBJ2-7, with TRBD2 matching over 8 bases. The V gene end was trimmed by 2 bases and the J gene end by 5 bases; junction bases not matched to a gene: 9. The CDR3 loop spans 15 amino acids. Per germline, CDR1 SGHNT and CDR2 YYREEE (reference sequence). The full variable domain, completed using reference TRBV5-4 and TRBJ2-7, is ETGVTQSPTHLIKTRGQQVTLRCSSQSGHNTVSWYQQALGQGPQFIFQYYREEENGRGNFPPRFSGLQFPNYSSELNVNALELDDSALYLCASSFRGGRSHEQYFGPGTRLTVT.

The chain employs TRBV11-3 and TRBJ2-3; 10 bases are shared with TRBD2. Germline CDR1 and CDR2: SGHNT and YENEEA. The V and J ends lost 1 base and 6 bases, in that order; junction bases with no gene match: 7. This CDR3 spans 16 amino acids. The DNA for the CDR3 is TGTGCCAGCAGCTTAGGAGGAGCGGGAGGGCCGGATACGCAGTATTTT. This translates into CASSLGGAGGPDTQYF. The variable domain in full, completed from reference TRBV11-3 and TRBJ2-3, reads EAGVVQSPRYKIIEKKQPVAFWCNPISGHNTLYWYLQNLGQGPELLIRYENEEAVDDSQLPKDRFSAERLKGVDSTLKIQPAELGDSAVYLCASSLGGAGGPDTQYFGPGTRLTVL.

This chain uses TRBV7-9 with TRBJ2-1; D is possibly TRBD2 (6 bases). Looked up from germline, CDR1 is SEHNR and CDR2 is FQNEAQ (reference sequence). The CDR3 covers 16 residues. The germline V and J ends were trimmed by 5 bases and 4 bases, with 18 bases remaining between them. The DNA of the CDR3 is TGTGCCAGCAGCCCCCACGCGGGGACCTTTTACAATGAGCAGTTCTTC. Its translation: CASSPHAGTFYNEQFF.

This sequence joins TRBV21-1 and TRBJ1-1; the D segment call TRBD1 is taken from the table without a DNA check. TRBV21-1 is annotated as a pseudogene. This CDR3 is 18 amino acids long. In DNA, the CDR3 is TGTGCCAGCAGCGCAAAAGATGGGGACAGTCCCATGAACACTGAAGCTTTCTTT. Translated: CASSAKDGDSPMNTEAFF.

This clone was detected once. The chain carries TRBV7-2 and TRBJ1-4; the match to TRBD1 covers 7 bases. V was pared by 4 bases and J by 3 bases, with 2 bases of the junction left unmatched. The CDR3 contains 14 residues. CDR1 is SGHTA and CDR2 is FQGNSA in the germline V gene. CDR3 DNA: TGTGCCAGCAGCTGGACAGGAGCTAATGAAAAACTGTTTTTT. Its protein is CASSWTGANEKLFF. The full variable domain, rest sourced from reference TRBV7-2 and TRBJ1-4, is GAGVSQSPSNKVTEKGKDVELRCDPISGHTALYWYRQSLGQGLEFLIYFQGNSAPDKSGLPSDRFSAERTGGSVSTLTIQRTQQEDSAVYLCASSWTGANEKLFFGSGTQLSVL.

The chain joins TRBV11-3 to TRBJ1-6; D is uncertain. V was pared by 0 bases and J by 0 bases, with 12 bases between. Germline CDR1 reads SGHNT; CDR2 reads YENEEA. The CDR3 is 18 residues long. CDR3 sequence: CASSLDDTLSSYNSPLHF. The CDR3 DNA follows: TGTGCCAGCAGCTTAGATGACACATTAAGCTCCTATAATTCACCCCTCCACTTT. Filled out from reference TRBV11-3 and TRBJ1-6, the complete variable domain reads EAGVVQSPRYKIIEKKQPVAFWCNPISGHNTLYWYLQNLGQGPELLIRYENEEAVDDSQLPKDRFSAERLKGVDSTLKIQPAELGDSAVYLCASSLDDTLSSYNSPLHFGNGTRLTVT.

J is TRBJ2-7 and V is TRBV11-3; 12 nucleotides align to TRBD2. This CDR3 has 14 residues. Trimming cost V 5 bases and J 5 bases; bases outside gene matches: 4. Germline CDR1 is SGHNT and CDR2 is YENEEA. CDR3 in DNA: TGTGCCAGCAGCCTGACTAGCGGGAGAGACGAGCAGTACTTC. Translated, it gives CASSLTSGRDEQYF. Combining the CDR3 with reference TRBV11-3 and TRBJ2-7 gives the whole variable domain EAGVVQSPRYKIIEKKQPVAFWCNPISGHNTLYWYLQNLGQGPELLIRYENEEAVDDSQLPKDRFSAERLKGVDSTLKIQPAELGDSAVYLCASSLTSGRDEQYFGPGTRLTVT.

This chain joins TRBV12-5 and TRBJ1-1; TRBD1 might be the D (6 bases). Trimming left V 1 base short and J 11 bases short, with 14 bases between. Germline V gene sequence: CDR1 LGHNT, CDR2 FRNRAP. CDR3 size: 13 residues. The chain's CDR3 is CASGLEYMGAAFF. The CDR3 bases are TGTGCTAGTGGTTTGGAATATATGGGGGCGGCTTTCTTT.

V gene TRBV7-9 combines with J gene TRBJ2-1; D is ambiguous. This CDR3 comprises 13 residues. Germline CDR1 reads SEHNR; CDR2 reads FQNEAQ (reference sequence). V lost 5 bases and J 3 bases, leaving 8 bases between the germline ends. The CDR3 DNA follows: TGTGCCAGCAGCCGGAGAAGCTACAATGAGCAGTTCTTC. It yields the protein CASSRRSYNEQFF.

The chain carries TRBV7-9 and TRBJ2-5; TRBD1 matches at 8 bases. J was trimmed by 6 bases and V by 1 base; bases with no gene match: 4. This CDR3 is built from 14 residues. The V gene's germline CDR1 is SEHNR and CDR2 FQNEAQ (reference sequence). The CDR3 DNA follows: TGTGCCAGCAGCTTAGACGACAGGGGTCAGACCCAGTACTTC. Protein sequence: CASSLDDRGQTQYF.

V usage is TRBV10-3 and J usage is TRBJ2-7; unclear D gene. The CDR3 covers 11 residues. CDR1 is ENHRY, CDR2 SYGVKD, per germline. Trimming left V 2 bases short and J 5 bases short, with 4 bases between. The chain's CDR3 is CAISELDEQYF. In DNA form, the CDR3 reads TGTGCCATCAGTGAGCTCGACGAGCAGTACTTC.

This rearrangement joins TRBV13 to TRBJ2-7; 8 nucleotides agree with TRBD1. The length of the CDR3 is 15 residues. Germline CDR1 and CDR2: PRHDT and FYEKMQ (reference sequence). Trimming took 0 bases from V and 2 from J; bases not matched to a gene: 3. This CDR3 is CASSLGDRVTYEQYF. DNA of the CDR3: TGTGCCAGCAGCTTAGGGGACAGGGTCACCTACGAGCAGTACTTC.

This chain links TRBV4-3 with TRBJ2-4, with D possibly being TRBD1 (7 bases). V lost 3 bases and J 5 bases, leaving 14 bases between the germline ends. This CDR3 has 15 residues. The germline CDR1 and CDR2 sequences are LGHNA and YSLEER. This CDR3 is CASSHRQGGENIQYF. CDR3 nucleotides: TGCGCCAGCAGCCACAGACAGGGAGGAGAAAACATTCAGTACTTC.

The V and J genes are TRBV7-8 and TRBJ2-7; D is unclear. Germline values: CDR1 SGHVS, CDR2 FQNEAQ. V gave up 5 bases and J gave up 5 bases, with 7 bases separating them. The CDR3 has 11 amino acids. CDR3 in amino acids: CASSPENEQYF. The CDR3, as DNA: TGTGCCAGCAGCCCCGAGAACGAGCAGTACTTC.

This clone has just one count. This chain uses TRBV3-1 (or the pseudogene TRBV3-2) with TRBJ2-5, with TRBD2 matching 9 bases. The CDR3 totals 15 residues. CDR1 and CDR2 from the germline V gene are LGHDT and YNNKEL (reference sequence). The J segment lost 3 bases and the V segment lost 3 bases, leaving 5 bases of the junction unmatched. For the CDR3, the DNA is TGTGCCAGCAGCCATCAGACTAGCGGTAAAGAGACCCAGTACTTC. This translates into CASSHQTSGKETQYF.

The chain is built from TRBV7-6 and TRBJ1-1; no reliable D call. Trimming removed 1 base at V and 2 bases at J, with 8 bases between. Germline CDR1 and CDR2: SGHVS and FNYEAQ. This CDR3 spans 14 amino acids. CDR3 coding DNA: TGTGCCAGCAGCTTAGATGGAGAAAACACTGAAGCTTTCTTT. Translated: CASSLDGENTEAFF.

This rearrangement joins TRBV13 to TRBJ1-4; no firm D call. V lost 4 bases and J lost 7, with 16 bases in between. In germline, CDR1 is PRHDT, CDR2 FYEKMQ (reference sequence). There are 15 residues in the CDR3. The chain's CDR3 is CASSSGGVRGEKLFF. DNA of the CDR3: TGTGCCAGCAGCTCTGGCGGGGTTCGGGGTGAAAAACTGTTTTTT.

The genes are TRBV7-9 and TRBJ2-1; TRBD1 matches 8 bases. Germline V gene data show CDR1 as SEHNR and CDR2 as FQNEAQ (reference sequence). With V trimmed by 5 bases and J by 6 bases, 3 bases remained unmatched. The CDR3 consists of 13 residues. CDR3 sequence: CASSDRGGNEQFF. For the CDR3, the DNA is TGTGCCAGCAGCGACAGGGGAGGCAATGAGCAGTTCTTC.

This clone was seen only a few times. V usage is TRBV28 and J usage is TRBJ2-7, with D possibly matching TRBD2 (5 bases). The CDR3 has 13 residues. The germline V and J ends were trimmed by 7 bases and 4 bases, with 14 bases remaining between them. Germline V gene lookup returns CDR1 MDHEN and CDR2 SYDVKM. In DNA, the CDR3 is TGTGCCAGCAACCCCCAGCGACTATACGAGCAGTACTTC. Its translation is CASNPQRLYEQYF.

CDR3 protein: CASSSGTGGRKLFF. The CDR3 DNA is TGTGCCAGCAGTTCCGGGACAGGGGGCCGAAAACTGTTTTTT. This rearrangement joins TRBV6-5 to TRBJ1-4, with 12 bases that match TRBD1. The CDR3 runs to 14 residues. The V gene's germline CDR1 is MNHEY and CDR2 SVGAGI. J gave up 10 bases and V 4 bases, and 4 bases lay outside the gene matches.

Points on this clone: One end of the junction is discordant with germline, which a read error may explain. The chain carries TRBV18 and TRBJ2-7; the D gene is possibly TRBD2 (5 bases). Germline values: CDR1 KGHSH, CDR2 LQKENI. This CDR3 contains 11 residues. In DNA form, the CDR3 reads TGTGCCAGCTCGCCGACTGGGGAGCTGTACTTC. The encoded protein is CASSPTGELYF.

The chain joins TRBV5-8 to TRBJ2-7, with TRBD1 matching over 8 bases. The germline CDR1 and CDR2 sequences are SGHTS and YDEGEE. The junction had 7 bases not matched to a gene; V was cut back by 3 bases and J by 5 bases. The CDR3 length is 14 residues. The CDR3 loop reads CASSSWTGKDEQYF. CDR3 nucleotides: TGTGCCAGCAGCTCGTGGACAGGGAAGGACGAGCAGTACTTC.

The chain is built from TRBV19 and TRBJ1-6; 10 bases align to TRBD1. Per the germline V gene, CDR1 is LNHDA and CDR2 is SQIVND (reference sequence). This CDR3 region has 19 residues. Losses at the gene ends were 5 bases for V and 6 bases for J; bases not matched to a gene: 16. The CDR3 region has the DNA TGTGCCAGTAGTCCTCCGGGACAGGGGTTTCTAAACTCTAATTCACCCCTCCACTTT. Its translation: CASSPPGQGFLNSNSPLHF.

CDR3 in amino acids: CASSFFRGRTDTQYF. The CDR3 coding sequence is TGTGCCAGCAGTTTTTTCCGCGGGAGAACAGATACGCAGTATTTT. The chain links TRBV27 to TRBJ2-3; 7 bases are shared with TRBD2. This CDR3 contains 15 residues. Germline V gives CDR1 MNHEY, CDR2 SMNVEV (reference sequence). The ends lost 3 bases at V and 3 bases at J; junction bases unmatched: 6.